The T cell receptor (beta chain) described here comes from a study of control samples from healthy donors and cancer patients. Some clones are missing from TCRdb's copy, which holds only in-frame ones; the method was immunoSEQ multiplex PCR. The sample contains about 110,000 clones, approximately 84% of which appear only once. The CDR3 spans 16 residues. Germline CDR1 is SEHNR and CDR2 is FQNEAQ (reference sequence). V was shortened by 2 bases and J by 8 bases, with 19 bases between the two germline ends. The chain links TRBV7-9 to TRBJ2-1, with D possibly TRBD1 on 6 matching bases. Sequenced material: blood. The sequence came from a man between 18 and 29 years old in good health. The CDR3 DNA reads TGTGCCAGCAGCTTACGGTCAGGGGCGGTAAGGGATGAGCAGTTCTTC. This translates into CASSLRSGAVRDEQFF.